A single sample gave rise to the 31 T cell receptor beta chains below, sequenced in a study of T cell repertoires in cytomegalovirus infection. TCRdb re-called the reads through MiXCR, storing one row per CDR3 protein. The sample shows a few hundred thousand distinct CDR3 sequences, roughly 23% of them seen only once. The specimen was CD8+ T cells from PBMCs. The receptors were sampled from a human donor in good health (CMV status not recorded). Some clones in this sample may be carry-over from other donors' samples.

This clonotype was observed at least ten times. The chain couples TRBV7-2 to TRBJ2-7, with TRBD2 identical over 7 bases. From germline, CDR1 is SGHTA and CDR2 FQGNSA. Trimming removed 3 bases from V and 1 base from J; junction bases left unmatched: 6. The CDR3 extends over 15 amino acids. CDR3 sequence (DNA): TGTGCCAGCAGCTTCCTCGCGGGGGAATCCTACGAGCAGTACTTC. Amino acids: CASSFLAGESYEQYF.

Ten or more counts support this clonotype. The V and J genes are TRBV28 and TRBJ1-1; D is perhaps TRBD1 (6 bases). Trimming removed 6 bases at V and 5 bases at J, with 25 bases between. Looked up from germline, CDR1 is MDHEN and CDR2 is SYDVKM. This CDR3 spans 17 amino acids. The CDR3 coding sequence is TGTGCCAGCAGGGATGATGGGGGCTTTTCGGGGGAAACTGAAGCTTTCTTT. Protein sequence: CASRDDGGFSGETEAFF.

V and J are TRBV7-8 and TRBJ2-1, with 10 bases matching TRBD2. The CDR3 is 17 residues long. Looked up from germline, CDR1 is SGHVS and CDR2 is FQNEAQ. Trimming removed 6 bases from V and 8 bases from J; junction bases left unmatched: 16. CDR3 bases: TGTGCCAGCAGTCCCGGGGTCCCTAGCGGGGGTTCGGATGAGCAGTTCTTC. Translated: CASSPGVPSGGSDEQFF.

The rearrangement links TRBV5-6 to TRBJ2-3, with 12 bases matching TRBD2. Germline values: CDR1 SGHDT, CDR2 YYEEEE. V dropped 4 bases and J dropped 2; count of bases not matched to a gene: 5. The CDR3 has 16 amino acids. The CDR3: CASSPWTSGATDTQYF. The DNA for the CDR3 is TGTGCCAGCAGCCCATGGACTAGCGGGGCCACAGATACGCAGTATTTT.

The chain has TRBV29-1 and TRBJ2-7; 7 bases are a match to TRBD1. CDR1 and CDR2 from the germline V gene are SQVTM and ANQGSEA. V was clipped by 6 bases and J by 5 bases; unmatched bases: 7. This CDR3 has 12 residues. Here the CDR3 DNA reads TGCAGCGTCCACAGGGGTAACAACGAGCAGTACTTC. This sequence encodes CSVHRGNNEQYF.

Ten or more counts support this clonotype. The CDR3 coding sequence is TGTGCCAGCAGCGGGAGCTCCTACGAGCAGTACTTC. Amino acid sequence: CASSGSSYEQYF. The chain employs TRBV7-2 and TRBJ2-7, with D tentatively TRBD2 (5 bases). V gave up 5 bases and J gave up 0 bases, with 5 bases separating them. CDR1 SGHTA and CDR2 FQGNSA come from the germline V gene. The length of the CDR3 is 12 residues.

The chain carries TRBV6-4 and TRBJ2-3; 11 bases are a match to TRBD1. This CDR3 comprises 15 residues. Trimming took 3 bases from V and 3 from J; bases not matched to a gene: 2. Per germline, CDR1 MRHNA and CDR2 SNTAGT. This chain's CDR3 is CASSEGQGGTDTQYF. The CDR3 DNA reads as TGTGCCAGCAGTGAGGGACAGGGGGGTACAGATACGCAGTATTTT.

This clonotype has a count of ten or more. This chain links TRBV7-9 with TRBJ2-7; possibly TRBD1 for D (5 bases). V lost 5 bases and J lost 6, with 8 bases in between. The germline CDR1 and CDR2 sequences are SEHNR and FQNEAQ (reference sequence). The CDR3 spans 11 residues. CDR3 DNA sequence: TGTGCCAGCAGCCCGACAGCCGAGCAGTACTTC. Its protein product is CASSPTAEQYF.

V and J are TRBV2 and TRBJ1-2; D is unresolved. The CDR3 covers 16 residues. CDR1 is SNHLY, CDR2 FYNNEI, per germline. Between the trimmed V and J ends, which lost 0 bases and 0 bases, there was a span of 11 bases. CDR3 amino acids: CASSEALRSTNYGYTF. In DNA, the CDR3 is TGTGCCAGCAGTGAAGCGCTAAGGAGTACTAACTATGGCTACACCTTC.

The chain uses TRBV19 and TRBJ2-1, with D tentatively TRBD1 or TRBD2 (5 bases each). Trimming pared 5 bases from V and 3 bases from J, leaving 14 bases between. The CDR3 spans 15 residues. Germline CDR1 LNHDA, CDR2 SQIVND (reference sequence). CDR3 sequence reads: CASSWGGGNYNEQFF. The DNA for the CDR3 is TGTGCCAGTAGTTGGGGTGGGGGAAACTACAATGAGCAGTTCTTC.

This clonotype showed up just a few times. V is TRBV20-1 and J is TRBJ1-6, with 9 bases fitting TRBD1. From germline, CDR1 is DFQATT and CDR2 SNEGSKA (reference sequence). V trimming: 0 bases; J trimming: 7 bases; junction bases outside the gene matches: 4. The length of the CDR3 is 15 residues. The CDR3 coding sequence is TGCAGTGCTAGAGATAGGACAGGGGTGAATTCACCCCTCCACTTT. It is translated as CSARDRTGVNSPLHF.

This clonotype was counted many times. This sequence joins TRBV12-3 or TRBV12-4 and TRBJ2-2, with D maybe TRBD2 (5 bases). Trimming removed 6 bases at V and 7 bases at J, with 18 bases between. This CDR3 comprises 15 residues. The CDR3: CASRAGLGRDGELFF. The CDR3 nucleotides read TGTGCCAGCAGGGCCGGGTTGGGGAGAGACGGGGAGCTGTTTTTT.

This chain connects TRBV4-1 to TRBJ1-1; D may be TRBD1 (6 bases). The germline V gene encodes CDR1 MGHRA and CDR2 YSYEKL. V lost 3 bases to trimming and J lost 5 bases, with 10 bases between them. This CDR3 region has 13 residues. CDR3 sequence (DNA): TGCGCCAGCAGCCAGCTAGGGGGAACTGAAGCTTTCTTT. It is translated as CASSQLGGTEAFF.

This clonotype was seen a few times. The DNA for the CDR3 is TGCAGCGTTCCATATGCCCCCGGACAGAACTATGGCTACACCTTC. It codes for CSVPYAPGQNYGYTF. The V call is TRBV29-1, the J call TRBJ1-2, with D tentatively TRBD1 (6 bases). Trimming shortened V by 5 bases and J by 2 bases, and 18 bases separated the two germline ends. This CDR3 region has 15 residues. From germline, CDR1 is SQVTM and CDR2 ANQGSEA.

This chain joins TRBV6-2 or TRBV6-3 and TRBJ1-1, with 10 bases matching TRBD1. CDR3 length: 16 residues. Looked up from germline, CDR1 is MNHEY and CDR2 is SVGEGT. With V trimmed by 5 bases and J by 3 bases, 9 bases remained unmatched. DNA for the CDR3: TGTGCCAGCAGTCCCGGGACAGGGGAGTATCACACTGAAGCTTTCTTT. Protein: CASSPGTGEYHTEAFF.

The V and J genes are TRBV20-1 and TRBJ2-7; D unclear. The CDR3 is 13 amino acids. Per the germline V gene, CDR1 is DFQATT and CDR2 is SNEGSKA (reference sequence). V was trimmed by 2 bases and J by 1 base, leaving 9 bases between them. Here the CDR3 DNA reads TGCAGTGCTAGATATCCACAGTCCTACGAGCAGTACTTC. This codes for CSARYPQSYEQYF.

This clonotype was counted between two and nine times. V gene TRBV28 combines with J gene TRBJ1-1, with a possible D match to TRBD1 (6 bases). Trimming removed 4 bases at V and 6 bases at J, with 15 bases between. Germline-derived CDR1 and CDR2 are MDHEN and SYDVKM. The CDR3 has 14 amino acids. The DNA for the CDR3 is TGTGCCAGCAGTTCCTTGACAGGCCGGGCTGAAGCTTTCTTT. It translates to CASSSLTGRAEAFF.

The sample holds a few counts of this clonotype. The chain carries TRBV29-1 and TRBJ2-7, with 8 nucleotides matching TRBD1. Germline assignment: CDR1 SQVTM and CDR2 ANQGSEA. The CDR3 contains 14 residues. The V segment lost 4 bases and the J segment 6 bases; nucleotides outside the gene matches: 11. The CDR3 DNA is TGCAGCGTTGGAGGACAGGGCCTAACGCGCGAGCAGTACTTC. Amino acid sequence: CSVGGQGLTREQYF.

Ten or more counts support this clonotype. The V call is TRBV14, the J call TRBJ1-2, with 8 nucleotides matching TRBD1. Germline CDR1 and CDR2: SGHDN and FVKESK. This CDR3 contains 15 residues. V shed 3 bases and J 5 bases; nucleotides not matched to a gene: 8. The CDR3 protein is CASSHPGTGLYGYTF. The CDR3, as DNA: TGTGCCAGCAGCCACCCCGGGACAGGCCTTTATGGCTACACCTTC.

CDR3 sequence reads: CASSLPSTNEKLFF. CDR3 DNA: TGTGCCAGCAGCTTACCTTCAACTAATGAAAAACTGTTTTTT. The chain couples TRBV7-9 to TRBJ1-4; D is uncertain. Germline CDR1 reads SEHNR; CDR2 reads FQNEAQ (reference sequence). The CDR3 loop spans 14 amino acids. V lost 2 bases and J lost 0, with 4 bases in between. The complete variable domain, with remaining parts taken from reference TRBV7-9 and TRBJ1-4, reads DTGVSQNPRHKITKRGQNVTFRCDPISEHNRLYWYRQTLGQGPEFLTYFQNEAQLEKSRLLSDRFSAERPKGSFSTLEIQRTEQGDSAMYLCASSLPSTNEKLFFGSGTQLSVL.

The V gene is TRBV24-1, the J gene TRBJ2-7; a possible D gene is TRBD1 (6 bases). Trimming left V 1 base short and J 2 bases short, with 8 bases between. CDR1 is KGHDR and CDR2 is SFDVKD in the germline V gene. The CDR3 is 14 amino acids. The CDR3 nucleotides are TGTGCCACCAGTGATTTCCAGGGGACCTACGAGCAGTACTTC. It codes for CATSDFQGTYEQYF.

V gene TRBV6-5 combines with J gene TRBJ2-7, with D perhaps TRBD1 or TRBD2 (5 bases each). The CDR3 is made up of 14 amino acids. CDR1 is MNHEY and CDR2 is SVGAGI in the germline V gene. Between the trimmed V and J ends, which lost 2 bases and 3 bases, there was a span of 11 bases. DNA of the CDR3: TGTGCCAGCAGTTACAGGGACGGACACTACGAGCAGTACTTC. Translated: CASSYRDGHYEQYF.

This clonotype showed up just a few times. The chain links TRBV5-1 to TRBJ2-7, with D perhaps TRBD1 (6 bases). The ends were cut back, 2 bases at V and 6 bases at J, with 18 bases in the middle. The CDR3 runs 15 residues. Per the germline V gene, CDR1 is SGHRS and CDR2 is YFSETQ. CDR3 nucleotides: TGCGCCAGCAGCTTCGCGCAGGGGAGAATGTTCGAGCAGTACTTC. Translation: CASSFAQGRMFEQYF.

CDR3 protein: CASSQPSGARTQYF. CDR3 coding DNA: TGTGCCAGCAGCCAACCTAGCGGTGCGAGGACCCAGTACTTC. The chain recombines TRBV14 with TRBJ2-5, with TRBD2 identical over 7 bases. J was trimmed by 7 bases and V by 2 bases; bases with no gene match: 7. This CDR3 contains 14 residues. The germline V gene encodes CDR1 SGHDN and CDR2 FVKESK.

This clonotype was found many times. V usage is TRBV7-9 and J usage is TRBJ1-4; TRBD1 aligns across 7 bases. This CDR3 is 12 amino acids long. Germline trimming cut 5 bases from V and 12 bases from J; bases unmatched to any gene: 6. The germline CDR1 and CDR2 sequences are SEHNR and FQNEAQ (reference sequence). DNA for the CDR3: TGTGCCAGCAGCACAGACAGGGACGAACTGTTTTTT. Translated, it gives CASSTDRDELFF. Combining the CDR3 with reference TRBV7-9 and TRBJ1-4 gives the whole variable domain DTGVSQNPRHKITKRGQNVTFRCDPISEHNRLYWYRQTLGQGPEFLTYFQNEAQLEKSRLLSDRFSAERPKGSFSTLEIQRTEQGDSAMYLCASSTDRDELFFGSGTQLSVL.

This clonotype occurred a few times. The chain uses TRBV28 and TRBJ2-5; a possible D gene is TRBD2 (6 bases). The germline V gene encodes CDR1 MDHEN and CDR2 SYDVKM. Deletions cut 5 bases from V and 0 bases from J, with 16 bases between. This CDR3 comprises 16 residues. The CDR3: CASSPRGGEYQETQYF. The CDR3 region has the DNA TGTGCCAGCAGTCCTAGGGGCGGGGAGTACCAAGAGACCCAGTACTTC.

With respect to this clonotype: One base away lies a much larger clone, so this may be a sequencing read error. Without the conserved terminal phenylalanine or tryptophan, this CDR3 likely stems from a read error. This chain connects TRBV7-3 to TRBJ1-1; D gene uncertain. Per germline, CDR1 SGHTA and CDR2 FQGTGA. The CDR3 sequence is 15 residues long. With 5 bases removed from V and 0 bases from J, the gap between germline ends came to 13 bases. The CDR3 is CASSPLDGMNTEAFY. DNA of the CDR3: TGTGCCAGCAGCCCGTTGGACGGTATGAACACTGAAGCTTTCTAT.

The chain combines TRBV7-9 with TRBJ1-4; TRBD1 is a possible D gene (5 bases). V was clipped by 6 bases and J by 4 bases, with 15 bases between them. CDR1 is SEHNR and CDR2 is FQNEAQ in the germline V gene (reference sequence). The CDR3 is 15 residues long. DNA for the CDR3: TGTGCCAGCAGATCCGGACGGGGCGGTAATGAAAAACTGTTTTTT. It specifies CASRSGRGGNEKLFF.

V and J are TRBV7-8 and TRBJ2-6; D might be TRBD1 or TRBD2, each matching 5 bases. Looked up from germline, CDR1 is SGHVS and CDR2 is FQNEAQ. CDR3 size: 17 residues. Trimming removed 5 bases at V and 0 bases at J, with 14 bases between. CDR3 in amino acids: CASSPRDDRSGANVLTF. CDR3 coding DNA: TGTGCCAGCAGCCCCCGGGACGACCGCTCTGGGGCCAACGTCCTGACTTTC.

The V and J genes are TRBV29-1 and TRBJ2-3, with 10 bases that match TRBD2. In germline, CDR1 is SQVTM, CDR2 ANQGSEA. Trimming at V came to 5 bases and at J to 0 bases, leaving 5 bases not matched to a gene. This CDR3 comprises 15 residues. Here the CDR3 reads CSVSLAGGSTDTQYF. The CDR3 nucleotides are TGCAGCGTTTCATTAGCGGGGGGTAGCACAGATACGCAGTATTTT.

The rearrangement joins TRBV6-5 to TRBJ1-4; D ambiguous. V was shortened by 7 bases and J by 7 bases, with 13 bases between the two germline ends. This CDR3 is built from 13 residues. The germline V gene has CDR1 MNHEY and CDR2 SVGAGI. CDR3 nucleotide sequence: TGTGCCAGCATGGAGGGTAGCAGTGAAAAACTGTTTTTT. Residues: CASMEGSSEKLFF.